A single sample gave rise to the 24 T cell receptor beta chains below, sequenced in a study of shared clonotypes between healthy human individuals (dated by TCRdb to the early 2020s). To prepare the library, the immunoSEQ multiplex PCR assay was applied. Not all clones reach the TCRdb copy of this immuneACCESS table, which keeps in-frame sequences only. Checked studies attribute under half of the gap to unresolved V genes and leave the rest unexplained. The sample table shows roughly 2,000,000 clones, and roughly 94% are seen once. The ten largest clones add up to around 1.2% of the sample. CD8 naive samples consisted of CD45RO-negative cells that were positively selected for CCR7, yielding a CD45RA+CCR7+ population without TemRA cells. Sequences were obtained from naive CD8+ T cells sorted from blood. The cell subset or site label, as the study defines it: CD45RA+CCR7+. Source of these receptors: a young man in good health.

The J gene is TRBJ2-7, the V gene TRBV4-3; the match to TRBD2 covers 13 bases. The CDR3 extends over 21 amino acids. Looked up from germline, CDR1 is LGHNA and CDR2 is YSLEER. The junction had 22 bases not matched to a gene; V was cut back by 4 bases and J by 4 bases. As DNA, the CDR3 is TGCGCCAGCAGCCTCCTTACCCCAGCCGGACTAGCGGGAGCGTCCCAATACGAGCAGTACTTC. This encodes CASSLLTPAGLAGASQYEQYF.

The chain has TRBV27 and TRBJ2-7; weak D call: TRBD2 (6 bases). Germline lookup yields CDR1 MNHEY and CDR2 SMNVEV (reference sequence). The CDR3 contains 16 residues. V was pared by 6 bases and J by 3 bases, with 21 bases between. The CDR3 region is CASSLSGGDRGYEQYF. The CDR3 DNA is TGTGCCAGCAGCCTTTCCGGGGGAGACAGAGGCTACGAGCAGTACTTC.

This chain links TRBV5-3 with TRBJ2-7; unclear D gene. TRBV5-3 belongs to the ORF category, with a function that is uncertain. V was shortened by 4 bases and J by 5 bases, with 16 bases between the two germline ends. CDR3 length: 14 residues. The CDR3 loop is CARSLWPPSHEQYF. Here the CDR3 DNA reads TGTGCCAGAAGCCTTTGGCCCCCAAGCCACGAGCAGTACTTC.

The CDR3 spells CASSGGTFYNSPLHF. The CDR3 nucleotides read TGCGCCAGCAGCGGGGGAACGTTCTATAATTCACCCCTCCACTTT. The V gene is TRBV4-1, the J gene TRBJ1-6; TRBD1 is a possible D gene (5 bases). Trimming took off 5 bases at V and 3 bases at J, with 11 bases between the two ends. The CDR3 is 15 amino acids. Germline CDR1 MGHRA, CDR2 YSYEKL.

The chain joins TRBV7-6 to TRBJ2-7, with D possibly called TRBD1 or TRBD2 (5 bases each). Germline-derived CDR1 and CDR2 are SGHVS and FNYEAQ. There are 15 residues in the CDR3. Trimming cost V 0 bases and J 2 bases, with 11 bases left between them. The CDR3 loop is CASSLAPGPTYEQYF. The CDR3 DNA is TGTGCCAGCAGCTTAGCGCCGGGACCGACCTACGAGCAGTACTTC.

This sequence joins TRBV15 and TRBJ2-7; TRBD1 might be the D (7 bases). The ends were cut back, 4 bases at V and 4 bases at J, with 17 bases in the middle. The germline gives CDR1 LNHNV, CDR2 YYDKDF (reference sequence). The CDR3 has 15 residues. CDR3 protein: CATSTGGGREYEQYF. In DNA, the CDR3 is TGTGCCACCAGCACTGGAGGGGGCCGGGAATACGAGCAGTACTTC.

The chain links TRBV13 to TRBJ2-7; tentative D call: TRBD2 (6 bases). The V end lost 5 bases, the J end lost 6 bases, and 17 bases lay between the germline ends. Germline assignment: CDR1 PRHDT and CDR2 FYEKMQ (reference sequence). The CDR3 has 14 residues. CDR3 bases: TGTGCCAGCAGCCCCCTAGCGTCCCTAAGCGAGCAGTACTTC. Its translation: CASSPLASLSEQYF.

CDR3 sequence reads: CASSIRTSSSYEQYF. CDR3 DNA sequence: TGTGCCAGCAGCATCAGGACTAGCTCATCCTACGAGCAGTACTTC. The gene calls are TRBV13 and TRBJ2-7, with 8 bases lining up with TRBD2. The CDR3 runs 15 residues. Unmatched junction bases numbered 7, after V lost 5 bases and J lost 1 base. Germline values: CDR1 PRHDT, CDR2 FYEKMQ (reference sequence).

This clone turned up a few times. The DNA of the CDR3 is TGTGCCATCAGTGAGTCGGGGCGGGAGGACTCCTACGAGCAGTACTTC. Residues: CAISESGREDSYEQYF. This sequence joins TRBV10-3 and TRBJ2-7, with TRBD2 matching 8 bases. V gave up 0 bases and J gave up 0 bases; unmatched junction bases: 4. Germline CDR1 and CDR2: ENHRY and SYGVKD. This CDR3 comprises 16 residues.

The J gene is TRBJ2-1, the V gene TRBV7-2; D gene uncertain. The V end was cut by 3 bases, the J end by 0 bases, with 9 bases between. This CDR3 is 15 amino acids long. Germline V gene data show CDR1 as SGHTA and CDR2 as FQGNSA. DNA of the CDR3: TGTGCCAGCAGCTTCAGGATTAGCTCCTACAATGAGCAGTTCTTC. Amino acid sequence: CASSFRISSYNEQFF.

Written as DNA, the CDR3 is TGCGCCAGCCAACAGGGACTTGATTCACCCCTCCACTTT. It codes for CASQQGLDSPLHF. The gene calls are TRBV5-1 and TRBJ1-6; D possibly corresponds to TRBD1 (6 bases). This CDR3 spans 13 amino acids. V lost 7 bases to trimming and J lost 8 bases, with 13 bases between them. Germline CDR1 and CDR2: SGHRS and YFSETQ.

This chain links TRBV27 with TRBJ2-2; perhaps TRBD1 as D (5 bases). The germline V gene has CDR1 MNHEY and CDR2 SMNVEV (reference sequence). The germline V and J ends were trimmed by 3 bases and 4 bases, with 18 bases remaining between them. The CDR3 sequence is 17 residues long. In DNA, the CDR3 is TGTGCCAGCAGTTTTCAGCAGGGCCAGCTTTTCACCGGGGAGCTGTTTTTT. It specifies CASSFQQGQLFTGELFF.

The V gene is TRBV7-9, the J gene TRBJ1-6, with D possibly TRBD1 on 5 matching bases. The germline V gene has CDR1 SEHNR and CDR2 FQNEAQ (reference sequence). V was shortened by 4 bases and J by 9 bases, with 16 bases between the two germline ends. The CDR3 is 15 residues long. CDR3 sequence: CASSSAGGEGSPLHF. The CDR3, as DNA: TGTGCCAGCAGCTCAGCGGGAGGGGAAGGTTCACCCCTCCACTTT.

CDR3 nucleotides: TGTGCCAGCAGCCAAGTAGGGTTGGATGAAAAACTGTTTTTT. This codes for CASSQVGLDEKLFF. The chain combines TRBV6-5 with TRBJ1-4; D gene uncertain. Germline V lookup: CDR1 MNHEY, CDR2 SVGAGI. The CDR3 totals 14 residues. V dropped 6 bases and J dropped 6 bases, with 14 bases sitting between them.

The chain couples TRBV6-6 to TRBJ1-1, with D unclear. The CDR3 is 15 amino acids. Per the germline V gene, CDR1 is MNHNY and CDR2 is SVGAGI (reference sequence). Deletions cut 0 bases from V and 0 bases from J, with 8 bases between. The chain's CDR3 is CASSYSAGLNTEAFF. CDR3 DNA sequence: TGTGCCAGCAGTTACTCGGCGGGTTTGAACACTGAAGCTTTCTTT.

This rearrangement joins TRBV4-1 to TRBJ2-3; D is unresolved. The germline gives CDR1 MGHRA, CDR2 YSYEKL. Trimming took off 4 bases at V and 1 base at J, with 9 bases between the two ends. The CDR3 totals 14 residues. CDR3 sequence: CASSPRIGTDTQYF. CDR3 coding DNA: TGCGCCAGCAGCCCCAGGATCGGCACAGATACGCAGTATTTT.

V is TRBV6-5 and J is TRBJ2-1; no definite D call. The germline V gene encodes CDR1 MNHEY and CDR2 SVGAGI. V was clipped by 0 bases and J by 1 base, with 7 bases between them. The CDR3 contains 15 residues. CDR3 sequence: CASSYSGASYNEQFF. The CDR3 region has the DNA TGTGCCAGCAGTTACTCAGGCGCATCCTACAATGAGCAGTTCTTC.

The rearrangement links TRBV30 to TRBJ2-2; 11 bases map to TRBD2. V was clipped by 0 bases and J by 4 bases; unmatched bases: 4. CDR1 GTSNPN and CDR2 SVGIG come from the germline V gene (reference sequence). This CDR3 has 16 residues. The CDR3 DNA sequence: TGTGCCTGGAGTGTCGGGACTAGCGGTCCCACCGGGGAGCTGTTTTTT. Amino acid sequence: CAWSVGTSGPTGELFF.

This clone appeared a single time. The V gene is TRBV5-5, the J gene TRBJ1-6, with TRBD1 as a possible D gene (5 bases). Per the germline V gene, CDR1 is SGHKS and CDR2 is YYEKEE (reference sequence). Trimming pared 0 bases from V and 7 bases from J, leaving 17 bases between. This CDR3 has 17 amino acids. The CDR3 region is CASSLESRATMNSPLHF. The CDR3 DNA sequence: TGTGCCAGCAGCTTGGAGTCCAGGGCCACGATGAATTCACCCCTCCACTTT.

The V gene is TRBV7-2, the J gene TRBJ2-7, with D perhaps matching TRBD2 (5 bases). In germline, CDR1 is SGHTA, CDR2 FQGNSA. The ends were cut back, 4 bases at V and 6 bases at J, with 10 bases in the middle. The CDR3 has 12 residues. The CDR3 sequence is CASSWESGEQYF. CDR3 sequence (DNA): TGTGCCAGCAGCTGGGAGAGCGGCGAGCAGTACTTC.

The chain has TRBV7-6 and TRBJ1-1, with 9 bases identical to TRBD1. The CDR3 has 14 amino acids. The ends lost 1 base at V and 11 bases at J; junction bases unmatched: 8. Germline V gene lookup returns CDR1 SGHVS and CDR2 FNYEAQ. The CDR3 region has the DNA TGTGCCAGCAGCTTAGAAGTCGGGGACAGGGCCGCTTTCTTT. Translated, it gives CASSLEVGDRAAFF.

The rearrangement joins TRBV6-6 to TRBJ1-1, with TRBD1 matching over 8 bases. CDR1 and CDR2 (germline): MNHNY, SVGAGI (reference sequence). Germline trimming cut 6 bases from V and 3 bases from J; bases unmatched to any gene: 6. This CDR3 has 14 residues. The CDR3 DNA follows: TGTGCCAGCAGCTGGACAGGGCCGGACACTGAAGCTTTCTTT. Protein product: CASSWTGPDTEAFF.

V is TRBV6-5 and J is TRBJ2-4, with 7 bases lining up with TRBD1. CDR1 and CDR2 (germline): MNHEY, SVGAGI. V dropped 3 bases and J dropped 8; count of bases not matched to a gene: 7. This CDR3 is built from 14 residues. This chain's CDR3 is CASSYSGQADIQYF. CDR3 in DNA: TGTGCCAGCAGTTATTCAGGACAGGCTGACATTCAGTACTTC.

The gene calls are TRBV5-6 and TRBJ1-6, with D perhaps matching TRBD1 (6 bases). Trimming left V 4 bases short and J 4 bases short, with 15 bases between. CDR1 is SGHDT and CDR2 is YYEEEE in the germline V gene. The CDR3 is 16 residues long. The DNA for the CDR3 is TGTGCCAGCAGCACACGACAGGCCCCTTATAATTCACCCCTCCACTTT. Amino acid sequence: CASSTRQAPYNSPLHF.